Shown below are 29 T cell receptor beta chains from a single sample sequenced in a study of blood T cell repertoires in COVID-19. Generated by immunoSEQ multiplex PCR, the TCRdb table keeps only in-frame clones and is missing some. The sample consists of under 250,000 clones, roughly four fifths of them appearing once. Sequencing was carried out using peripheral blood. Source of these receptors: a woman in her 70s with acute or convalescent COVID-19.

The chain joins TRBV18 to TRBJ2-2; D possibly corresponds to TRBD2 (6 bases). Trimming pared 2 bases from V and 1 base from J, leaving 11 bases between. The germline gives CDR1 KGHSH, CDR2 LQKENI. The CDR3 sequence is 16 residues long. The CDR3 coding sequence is TGTGCCAGCTCACCAATAAGGAGGGAGAACACCGGGGAGCTGTTTTTT. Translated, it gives CASSPIRRENTGELFF.

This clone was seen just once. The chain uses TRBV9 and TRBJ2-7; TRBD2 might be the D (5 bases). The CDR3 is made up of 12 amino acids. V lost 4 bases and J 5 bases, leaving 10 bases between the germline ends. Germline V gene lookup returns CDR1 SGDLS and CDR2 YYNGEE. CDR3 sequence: CASSLTGNEQYF. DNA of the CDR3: TGTGCCAGCAGCCTAACGGGGAACGAGCAGTACTTC.

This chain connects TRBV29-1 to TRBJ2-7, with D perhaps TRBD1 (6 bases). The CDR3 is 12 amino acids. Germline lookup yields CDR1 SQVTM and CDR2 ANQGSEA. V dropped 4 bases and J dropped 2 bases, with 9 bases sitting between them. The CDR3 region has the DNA TGCAGCGTTGCAGGGGACCCCTACGAGCAGTACTTC. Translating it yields CSVAGDPYEQYF.

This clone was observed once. The CDR3 spells CASSQGQGWGNEQFF. For the CDR3, the DNA is TGCGCCAGCAGCCAAGGACAGGGCTGGGGCAATGAGCAGTTCTTC. V usage is TRBV4-3 and J usage is TRBJ2-1; 7 positions agree with TRBD1. The V gene end was trimmed by 1 base and the J gene end by 6 bases; junction bases not matched to a gene: 6. Germline V lookup: CDR1 LGHNA, CDR2 YSLEER. The CDR3 is 15 residues long.

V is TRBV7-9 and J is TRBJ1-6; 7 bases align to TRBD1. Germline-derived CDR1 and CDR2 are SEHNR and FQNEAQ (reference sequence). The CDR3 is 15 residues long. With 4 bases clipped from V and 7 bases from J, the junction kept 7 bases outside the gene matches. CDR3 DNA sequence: TGTGCCAGCAGCTCCATAACAGGGGTGAATTCACCCCTCCACTTT. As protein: CASSSITGVNSPLHF.

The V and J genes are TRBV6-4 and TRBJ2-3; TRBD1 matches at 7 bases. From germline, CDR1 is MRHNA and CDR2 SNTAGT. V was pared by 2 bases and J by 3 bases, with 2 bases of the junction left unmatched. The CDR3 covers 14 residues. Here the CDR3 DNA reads TGTGCCAGCAGTGACAGGGGGCTTACAGATACGCAGTATTTT. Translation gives CASSDRGLTDTQYF.

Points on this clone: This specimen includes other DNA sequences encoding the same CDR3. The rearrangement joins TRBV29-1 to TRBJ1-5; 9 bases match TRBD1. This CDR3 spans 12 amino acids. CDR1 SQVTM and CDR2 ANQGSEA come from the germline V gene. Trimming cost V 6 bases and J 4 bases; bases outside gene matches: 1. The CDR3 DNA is TGCAGCGTGGGACAGGGAAATCAGCCCCAGCATTTT. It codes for CSVGQGNQPQHF.

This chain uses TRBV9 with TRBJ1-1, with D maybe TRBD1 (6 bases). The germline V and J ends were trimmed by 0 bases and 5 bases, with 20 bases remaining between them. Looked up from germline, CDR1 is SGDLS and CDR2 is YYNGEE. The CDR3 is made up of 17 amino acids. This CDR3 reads CASSVGTGIFGWTEAFF. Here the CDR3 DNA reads TGTGCCAGCAGCGTAGGAACAGGGATCTTTGGTTGGACTGAAGCTTTCTTT.

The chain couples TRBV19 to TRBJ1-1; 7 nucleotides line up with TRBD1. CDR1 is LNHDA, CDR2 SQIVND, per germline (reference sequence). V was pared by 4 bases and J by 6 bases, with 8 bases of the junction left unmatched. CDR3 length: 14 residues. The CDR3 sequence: CASSSGQAVAEAFF. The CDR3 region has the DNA TGTGCCAGTAGTAGTGGACAGGCGGTCGCTGAAGCTTTCTTT.

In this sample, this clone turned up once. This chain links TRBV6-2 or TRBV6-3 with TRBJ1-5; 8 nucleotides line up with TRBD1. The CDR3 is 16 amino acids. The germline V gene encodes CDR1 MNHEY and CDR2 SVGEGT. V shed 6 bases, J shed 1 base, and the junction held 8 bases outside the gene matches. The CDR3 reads CASSWSGQGSNQPQHF. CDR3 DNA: TGTGCCAGCAGCTGGTCAGGACAGGGCAGCAATCAGCCCCAGCATTTT.

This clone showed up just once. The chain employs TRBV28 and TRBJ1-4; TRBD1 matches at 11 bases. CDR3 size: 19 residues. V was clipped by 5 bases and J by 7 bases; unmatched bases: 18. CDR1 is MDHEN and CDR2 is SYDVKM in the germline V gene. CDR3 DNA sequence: TGTGCCAGCAGTCCCCGAGCCGGGACAGGGGGGAATCGGGGTGAAAAACTGTTTTTT. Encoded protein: CASSPRAGTGGNRGEKLFF.

CDR3 bases: TGCGCCAGCAGCCCAGGGGGTGGAAACACCATATATTTT. It is translated as CASSPGGGNTIYF. The chain has TRBV4-1 and TRBJ1-3; 7 bases fit TRBD1. The trim removed 4 bases at V and 3 bases at J, leaving 0 bases unmatched. There are 13 residues in the CDR3. Germline assignment: CDR1 MGHRA and CDR2 YSYEKL.

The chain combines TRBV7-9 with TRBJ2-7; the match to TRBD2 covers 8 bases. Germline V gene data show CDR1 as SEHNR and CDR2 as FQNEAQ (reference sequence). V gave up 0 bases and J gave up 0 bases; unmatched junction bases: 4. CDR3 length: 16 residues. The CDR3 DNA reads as TGTGCCAGCAGCTTAGCGGGCGGGGGGAGCTCCTACGAGCAGTACTTC. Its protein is CASSLAGGGSSYEQYF.

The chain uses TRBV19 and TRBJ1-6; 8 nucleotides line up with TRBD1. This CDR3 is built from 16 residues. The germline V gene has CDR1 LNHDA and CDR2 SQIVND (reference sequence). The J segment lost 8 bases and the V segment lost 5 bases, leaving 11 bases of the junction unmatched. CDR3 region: CASSAKPGQVYSPLHF. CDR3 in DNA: TGTGCCAGTAGTGCAAAACCGGGACAGGTCTATTCACCCCTCCACTTT.

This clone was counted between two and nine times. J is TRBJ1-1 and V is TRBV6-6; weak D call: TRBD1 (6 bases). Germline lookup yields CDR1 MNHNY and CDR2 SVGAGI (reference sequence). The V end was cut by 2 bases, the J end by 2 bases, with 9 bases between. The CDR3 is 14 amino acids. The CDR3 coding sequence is TGTGCCAGCAGTTACGGGGGACACAACACTGAAGCTTTCTTT. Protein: CASSYGGHNTEAFF.

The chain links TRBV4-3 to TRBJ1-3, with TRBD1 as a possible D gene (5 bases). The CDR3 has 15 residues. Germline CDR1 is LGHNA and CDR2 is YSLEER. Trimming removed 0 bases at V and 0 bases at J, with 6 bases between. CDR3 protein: CASSQDRVSGNTIYF. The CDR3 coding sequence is TGCGCCAGCAGCCAAGACAGGGTCTCTGGAAACACCATATATTTT.

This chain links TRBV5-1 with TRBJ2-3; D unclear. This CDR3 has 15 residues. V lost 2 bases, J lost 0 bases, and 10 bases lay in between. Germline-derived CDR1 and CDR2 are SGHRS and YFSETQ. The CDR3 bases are TGCGCCAGCAGCTTCCAGGCTTCTAGCACAGATACGCAGTATTTT. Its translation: CASSFQASSTDTQYF.

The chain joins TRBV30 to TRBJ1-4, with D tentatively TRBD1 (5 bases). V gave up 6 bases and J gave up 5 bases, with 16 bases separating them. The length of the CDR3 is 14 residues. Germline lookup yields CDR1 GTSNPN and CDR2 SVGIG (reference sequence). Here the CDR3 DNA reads TGTGCCTGCCCCGAACCGGGGGTAAATGAAAAACTGTTTTTT. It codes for CACPEPGVNEKLFF. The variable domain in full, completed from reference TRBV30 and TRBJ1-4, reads SQTIHQWPATLVQPVGSPLSLECTVEGTSNPNLYWYRQAAGRGLQLLFYSVGIGQISSEVPQNLSASRPQDRQFILSSKKLLLSDSGFYLCACPEPGVNEKLFFGSGTQLSVL.

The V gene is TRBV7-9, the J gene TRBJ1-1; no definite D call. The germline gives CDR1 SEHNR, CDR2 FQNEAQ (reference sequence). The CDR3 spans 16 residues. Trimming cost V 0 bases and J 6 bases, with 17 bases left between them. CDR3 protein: CASSLALGPRVAEAFF. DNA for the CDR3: TGTGCCAGCAGCTTAGCTCTAGGCCCTCGTGTGGCTGAAGCTTTCTTT.

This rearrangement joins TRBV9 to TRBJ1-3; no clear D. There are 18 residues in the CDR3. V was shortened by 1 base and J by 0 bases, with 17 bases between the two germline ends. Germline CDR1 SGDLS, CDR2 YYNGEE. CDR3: CASSVKGGRESSGNTIYF. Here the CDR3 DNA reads TGTGCCAGCAGCGTAAAGGGCGGGAGGGAGAGCTCTGGAAACACCATATATTTT.

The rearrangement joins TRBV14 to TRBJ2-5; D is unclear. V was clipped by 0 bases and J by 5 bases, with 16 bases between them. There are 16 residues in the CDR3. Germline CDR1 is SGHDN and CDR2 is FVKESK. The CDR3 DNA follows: TGTGCCAGCAGCCAAGATTCGTTACTGGCGCGGGAGACCCAGTACTTC. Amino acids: CASSQDSLLARETQYF.

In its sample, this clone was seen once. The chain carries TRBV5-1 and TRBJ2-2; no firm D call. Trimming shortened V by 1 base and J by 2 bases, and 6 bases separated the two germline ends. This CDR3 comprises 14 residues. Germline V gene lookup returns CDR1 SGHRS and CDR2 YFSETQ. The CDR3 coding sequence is TGCGCCAGCAGCTTGATAGAAAACACCGGGGAGCTGTTTTTT. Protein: CASSLIENTGELFF.

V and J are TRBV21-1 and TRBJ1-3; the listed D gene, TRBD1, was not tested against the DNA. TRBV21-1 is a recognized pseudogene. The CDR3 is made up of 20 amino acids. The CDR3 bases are TGTGCCAGCAGCCCCGTTGAGGGACAGGGTTGGCCAAGCTCTGGAAACACCATATATTTT. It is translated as CASSPVEGQGWPSSGNTIYF.

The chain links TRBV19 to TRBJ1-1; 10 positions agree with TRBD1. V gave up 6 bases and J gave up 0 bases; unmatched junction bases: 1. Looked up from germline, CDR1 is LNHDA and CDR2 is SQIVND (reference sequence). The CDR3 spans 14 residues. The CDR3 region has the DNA TGTGCCAGTAGGGACAGGGGGTTGAACACTGAAGCTTTCTTT. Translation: CASRDRGLNTEAFF.

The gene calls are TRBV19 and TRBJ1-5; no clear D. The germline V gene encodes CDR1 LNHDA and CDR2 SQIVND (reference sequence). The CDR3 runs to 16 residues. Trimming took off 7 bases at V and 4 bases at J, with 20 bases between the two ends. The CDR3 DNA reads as TGTGCCAGTATGGAATCCCGGCGGGCGGGTAATCAGCCCCAGCATTTT. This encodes CASMESRRAGNQPQHF.

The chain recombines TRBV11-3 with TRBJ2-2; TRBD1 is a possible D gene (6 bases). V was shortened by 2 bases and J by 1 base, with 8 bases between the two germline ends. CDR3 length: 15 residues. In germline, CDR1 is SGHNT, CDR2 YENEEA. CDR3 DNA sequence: TGTGCCAGCAGCTTAATGACAGGGAACACCGGGGAGCTGTTTTTT. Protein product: CASSLMTGNTGELFF.

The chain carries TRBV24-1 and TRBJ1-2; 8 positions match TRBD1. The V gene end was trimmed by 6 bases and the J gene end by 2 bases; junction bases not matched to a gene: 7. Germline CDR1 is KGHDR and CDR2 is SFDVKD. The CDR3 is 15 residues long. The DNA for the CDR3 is TGTGCCACCAGTCAGACAGGGGCGGGGAACTATGGCTACACCTTC. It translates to CATSQTGAGNYGYTF.

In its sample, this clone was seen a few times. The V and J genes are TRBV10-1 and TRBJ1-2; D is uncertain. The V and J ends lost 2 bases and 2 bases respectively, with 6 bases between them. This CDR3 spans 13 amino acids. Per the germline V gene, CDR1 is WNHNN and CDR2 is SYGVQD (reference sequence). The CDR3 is CASSETENYGYTF. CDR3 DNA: TGCGCCAGCAGTGAGACAGAGAACTATGGCTACACCTTC.

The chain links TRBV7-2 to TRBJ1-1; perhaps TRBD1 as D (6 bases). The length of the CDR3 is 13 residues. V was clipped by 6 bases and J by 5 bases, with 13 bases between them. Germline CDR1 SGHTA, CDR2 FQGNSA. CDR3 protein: CASRGGGETEAFF. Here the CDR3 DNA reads TGTGCCAGCAGAGGGGGGGGTGAGACTGAAGCTTTCTTT.